The present T cell receptor beta chain was sequenced within a study of control samples from healthy donors and cancer patients. Only in-frame clones appear in the TCRdb table, and some are missing; sequencing was by immunoSEQ multiplex PCR. Of 400,000 to 450,000 clones in the sample, more than 80% were seen once. The TCR was taken from a man in his forties or fifties with head and neck cancer. Sequencing was performed on PBMCs.

CDR3 DNA: TGTGCCAGCCCGTCTGCCTTGGGGGGGTCTGGGGCATGGGGCGCTGGGGCCAACGTCCTGACTTTC. It codes for CASPSALGGSGAWGAGANVLTF. This chain joins TRBV27 and TRBJ2-6; 7 bases agree with TRBD2. Germline trimming cut 8 bases from V and 2 bases from J; bases unmatched to any gene: 27. In germline, CDR1 is MNHEY, CDR2 SMNVEV (reference sequence). The CDR3 totals 22 residues.